This T cell receptor (beta chain) was recorded in a study of cytomegalovirus exposure and HLA in healthy donors. Study results and caveats: Associated with cytomegalovirus, according to the listing, were approximately 160 TCR beta chains. Reported results showed that the classifier diagnosed cytomegalovirus status with high specificity and sensitivity. Confirmation was obtained in vitro that a few CMV-associated chains are specific for CMV antigens.

Germline CDR1 MNHNS, CDR2 SASEGT. The length of the CDR3 is 14 residues. J was trimmed by 8 bases and V by 1 base; bases with no gene match: 5. Worth noting for this clone: What it recognizes is unknown.

The study drew the donors from its approximately 110-subject validation cohort, separate from the approximately 670-subject first cohort. Libraries were prepared by immunoSEQ multiplex PCR; TCRdb keeps only in-frame clonotypes and omits some of them. The sample yields 250,000 to 400,000 clones, nearly 90% seen once. The rearrangement joins TRBV6-1 to TRBJ1-2, with 9 nucleotides matching TRBD1. Sequences were obtained from PBMCs. The sequence was obtained from a man aged 30 to 45 in good health and CMV-seronegative. The CDR3 DNA sequence: TGTGCCAGCAGTGAAGGCGGGACAGGGAGCGGCTACACCTTC. Translated: CASSEGGTGSGYTF.